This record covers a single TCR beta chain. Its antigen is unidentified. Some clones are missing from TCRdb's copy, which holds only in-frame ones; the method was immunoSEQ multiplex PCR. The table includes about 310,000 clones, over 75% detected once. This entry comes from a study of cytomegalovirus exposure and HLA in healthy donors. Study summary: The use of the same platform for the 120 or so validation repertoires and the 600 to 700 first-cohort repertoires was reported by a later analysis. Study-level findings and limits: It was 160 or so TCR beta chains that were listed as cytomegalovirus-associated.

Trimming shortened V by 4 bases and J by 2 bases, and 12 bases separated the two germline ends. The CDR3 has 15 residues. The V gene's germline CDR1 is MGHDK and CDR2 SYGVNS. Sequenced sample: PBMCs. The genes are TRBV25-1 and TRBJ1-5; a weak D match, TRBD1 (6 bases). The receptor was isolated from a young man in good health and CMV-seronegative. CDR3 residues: CASSAQGFGNQPQHF. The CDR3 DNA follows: TGTGCCAGCAGTGCACAGGGTTTTGGCAATCAGCCCCAGCATTTT.